Each of the 27 T cell receptor beta chains below was sequenced from the same sample in a study of identical twins. TCRdb passed the 5' RACE reads through MiXCR, listing each CDR3 protein once. The data hold hundreds of thousands of distinct CDR3 sequences, with around 20% observed a single time. Separately, the same data were catalogued under a study of T cells expressing NK-cell markers.

The sequenced material came from PBMCs. The receptor set was obtained from a woman aged 18 to 35 in good health.

The sample holds many counts of this clonotype. V usage is TRBV7-2 and J usage is TRBJ2-2; 7 bases are a match to TRBD2. Trimming removed 5 bases from V and 3 bases from J; junction bases left unmatched: 6. Germline V CDR1 and CDR2: SGHTA, FQGNSA. This CDR3 spans 15 amino acids. The CDR3 reads CASSPTSVDTGELFF. CDR3 nucleotide sequence: TGTGCCAGCAGCCCAACTAGCGTTGACACCGGGGAGCTGTTTTTT.

In this sample, this clonotype turned up many times. The V and J genes are TRBV7-8 and TRBJ2-3; the D gene is possibly TRBD2 (6 bases). The germline V gene encodes CDR1 SGHVS and CDR2 FQNEAQ. The CDR3 extends over 16 amino acids. The germline V and J ends were trimmed by 0 bases and 3 bases, with 13 bases remaining between them. DNA of the CDR3: TGTGCCAGCAGCTTAGCGCTGGGACTGGGGACAGATACGCAGTATTTT. Translated, it gives CASSLALGLGTDTQYF.

Many counts were recorded for this clonotype. The chain combines TRBV20-1 with TRBJ2-1; 10 positions agree with TRBD2. Trimming took 6 bases from V and 3 from J; bases not matched to a gene: 8. The CDR3 covers 15 residues. Germline values: CDR1 DFQATT, CDR2 SNEGSKA (reference sequence). The CDR3 here is CSAASSGRHYNEQFF. The CDR3 DNA sequence: TGCAGTGCAGCAAGTAGCGGGAGGCACTACAATGAGCAGTTCTTC.

This clonotype was detected many times. The chain is built from TRBV7-2 and TRBJ1-4, with D tentatively TRBD1 (6 bases). Deletions cut 6 bases from V and 7 bases from J, with 15 bases between. This CDR3 has 14 amino acids. In germline, CDR1 is SGHTA, CDR2 FQGNSA. In DNA form, the CDR3 reads TGTGCCAGCAGGACGACAGGCCGGGGTGAAAAACTGTTTTTT. Residues: CASRTTGRGEKLFF.

The J gene is TRBJ2-1, the V gene TRBV7-9; D remains unclear. Trimming shortened V by 1 base and J by 8 bases, and 9 bases separated the two germline ends. Germline V CDR1 and CDR2: SEHNR, FQNEAQ (reference sequence). The CDR3 has 13 residues. The CDR3 reads CASSLVISDEQFF. For the CDR3, the DNA is TGTGCCAGCAGCTTAGTTATATCGGATGAGCAGTTCTTC.

J is TRBJ2-2 and V is TRBV7-9; D gene unclear. Trimming pared 7 bases from V and 6 bases from J, leaving 15 bases between. Per the germline V gene, CDR1 is SEHNR and CDR2 is FQNEAQ (reference sequence). The CDR3 runs to 14 residues. CDR3: CASTKPPTAGELFF. As DNA, the CDR3 is TGTGCCAGCACCAAGCCCCCAACGGCCGGGGAGCTGTTTTTT.

The J gene is TRBJ2-7, the V gene TRBV27, with a weak D call TRBD1 (5 bases). Between the trimmed V and J ends, which lost 5 bases and 4 bases, there was a span of 12 bases. Germline CDR1 is MNHEY and CDR2 is SMNVEV (reference sequence). The CDR3 is 13 residues long. The CDR3 bases are TGTGCCAGCAGTCAGGGTGGGCAATACGAGCAGTACTTC. This gives the protein CASSQGGQYEQYF.

J is TRBJ2-1 and V is TRBV12-3 or TRBV12-4, with D possibly TRBD2 on 5 matching bases. Deletions cut 3 bases from V and 12 bases from J, with 12 bases between. This CDR3 region has 12 residues. CDR3 bases: TGTGCCAGCAGTTTCGCACTAGAGGGGCAGTTCTTC. Encoded protein: CASSFALEGQFF.

This chain uses TRBV11-2 with TRBJ2-1; D not resolved. V was pared by 0 bases and J by 14 bases, with 14 bases between. CDR3 length: 13 residues. Germline CDR1 is SGHAT and CDR2 is FQNNGV. This CDR3 reads CASSLDPDTQKFF. CDR3 bases: TGTGCCAGCAGCTTAGATCCTGACACCCAGAAGTTCTTC.

This clonotype was detected only a few times. This chain uses TRBV11-2 with TRBJ2-4; D remains unclear. The CDR3 covers 14 residues. CDR1 and CDR2 (germline): SGHAT, FQNNGV. Trimming stripped 1 base from V and 0 bases from J, with 4 bases between. CDR3 sequence (DNA): TGTGCCAGCAGCTTAGCGACAGCCAAAAACATTCAGTACTTC. This gives the protein CASSLATAKNIQYF.

The V gene is TRBV18, the J gene TRBJ2-7; 9 nucleotides agree with TRBD2. Germline CDR1 KGHSH, CDR2 LQKENI. This CDR3 contains 17 residues. V dropped 2 bases and J dropped 4; count of bases not matched to a gene: 12. In DNA, the CDR3 is TGTGCCAGCTCACCAAGAGGTTCGCTGCGGGAGGGTTACGAGCAGTACTTC. It is translated as CASSPRGSLREGYEQYF.

This clonotype appeared many times. The genes are TRBV12-3 or TRBV12-4 and TRBJ1-1; D gene unclear. V lost 7 bases and J 8 bases, leaving 17 bases between the germline ends. This CDR3 has 13 residues. This chain's CDR3 is CASTRSLEPEAFF. CDR3 DNA: TGTGCCAGCACCCGAAGTCTGGAGCCGGAAGCTTTCTTT.

This chain connects TRBV5-1 to TRBJ2-2; no clear D. The CDR3 covers 16 residues. The germline V gene encodes CDR1 SGHRS and CDR2 YFSETQ. V was cut by 2 bases and J by 2 bases, with 13 bases left in between. CDR3 nucleotides: TGCGCCAGCAGCTTTCTAGTGACTCCTAACACCGGGGAGCTGTTTTTT. Amino acid sequence: CASSFLVTPNTGELFF.

This clonotype showed up just a few times. The V and J genes are TRBV4-2 and TRBJ2-3; 11 positions match TRBD2. The CDR3 covers 17 residues. CDR1 LGHNA and CDR2 YNFKEQ come from the germline V gene. The ends lost 0 bases at V and 4 bases at J; junction bases unmatched: 6. The CDR3 coding sequence is TGTGCCAGCAGCCAAGATAGCGGGGGGGCGCCCGCAGATACGCAGTATTTT. Translated, it gives CASSQDSGGAPADTQYF.

In this sample, this clonotype turned up many times. V gene TRBV27 combines with J gene TRBJ1-1, with D hard to call. The ends were cut back, 4 bases at V and 1 base at J, with 7 bases in the middle. Germline V gives CDR1 MNHEY, CDR2 SMNVEV (reference sequence). The CDR3 runs to 13 residues. The CDR3 DNA reads TGTGCCAGCAGTTCCCTTGGGAACACTGAAGCTTTCTTT. It translates to CASSSLGNTEAFF.

The chain joins TRBV6-1 to TRBJ1-1; possibly TRBD1 for D (6 bases). Germline V CDR1 and CDR2: MNHNS, SASEGT. The V end was cut by 5 bases, the J end by 4 bases, with 14 bases between. The CDR3 loop spans 14 amino acids. CDR3 loop: CASSPQGQGTEAFF. CDR3 nucleotide sequence: TGTGCCAGCAGTCCACAGGGCCAGGGCACTGAAGCTTTCTTT.

This clonotype was counted ten times or more. The rearrangement joins TRBV3-1 to TRBJ2-1; D is undetermined. Germline CDR1 is LGHDT and CDR2 is YNNKEL (reference sequence). Trimming pared 2 bases from V and 7 bases from J, leaving 9 bases between. The CDR3 loop spans 13 amino acids. Here the CDR3 reads CASSQLDHNEQFF. The CDR3 nucleotides read TGTGCCAGCAGCCAACTAGATCATAATGAGCAGTTCTTC.

The V gene is TRBV7-9, the J gene TRBJ2-7; D could derive from TRBD1 or TRBD2 (5 bases each). The CDR3 is 13 amino acids. CDR1 SEHNR and CDR2 FQNEAQ come from the germline V gene (reference sequence). Trimming removed 1 base from V and 5 bases from J, with 9 bases in between. CDR3 region: CASSLVGVHEQYF. The CDR3 DNA is TGTGCCAGCAGCTTAGTGGGGGTCCACGAGCAGTACTTC.

This clonotype was recorded many times. The V call is TRBV10-3, the J call TRBJ1-6, with 7 bases identical to TRBD1. The ends lost 6 bases at V and 7 bases at J; junction bases unmatched: 0. The germline gives CDR1 ENHRY, CDR2 SYGVKD. The CDR3 loop spans 12 amino acids. CDR3 loop: CAIRTGNSPLHF. CDR3 DNA: TGTGCCATCAGGACAGGGAATTCACCCCTCCACTTT.

This clonotype was found a few times. The chain has TRBV12-3 or TRBV12-4 and TRBJ2-1; D ambiguous. The CDR3 consists of 14 residues. V was cut by 3 bases and J by 4 bases, with 10 bases left in between. The DNA of the CDR3 is TGTGCCAGCAGTTTGGTCCTCCCGTACAATGAGCAGTTCTTC. Translated, it gives CASSLVLPYNEQFF.

This rearrangement joins TRBV7-9 to TRBJ2-1, with TRBD2 matching over 12 bases. Germline loops: CDR1 SEHNR, CDR2 FQNEAQ (reference sequence). J was trimmed by 9 bases and V by 5 bases; bases with no gene match: 11. The CDR3 length is 16 residues. CDR3 loop: CASSPPSGGAVGEQFF. CDR3 sequence (DNA): TGTGCCAGCAGCCCCCCTAGCGGGGGGGCCGTCGGTGAGCAGTTCTTC. The full variable domain, in which reference TRBV7-9 and TRBJ2-1 provide the parts outside the CDR3, is DTGVSQNPRHKITKRGQNVTFRCDPISEHNRLYWYRQTLGQGPEFLTYFQNEAQLEKSRLLSDRFSAERPKGSFSTLEIQRTEQGDSAMYLCASSPPSGGAVGEQFFGPGTRLTVL.

J is TRBJ2-6 and V is TRBV5-4; TRBD1 is a possible D gene (6 bases). CDR1 is SGHNT and CDR2 is YYREEE in the germline V gene (reference sequence). V lost 1 base to trimming and J lost 0 bases, with 17 bases between them. There are 19 residues in the CDR3. This CDR3 is CASSLRGRGILSGANVLTF. The CDR3 DNA sequence: TGTGCCAGCAGCTTGAGGGGCAGGGGCATTCTCTCTGGGGCCAACGTCCTGACTTTC.

The chain links TRBV10-3 to TRBJ2-7; D is possibly TRBD1 or TRBD2 (5 bases each). CDR1 is ENHRY and CDR2 is SYGVKD in the germline V gene. CDR3 length: 11 residues. V shed 6 bases and J shed 5 bases, with 8 bases lying between them. The CDR3 loop reads CAISRDDEQYF. Written as DNA, the CDR3 is TGTGCCATCAGCCGGGACGACGAGCAGTACTTC.

The gene calls are TRBV20-1 and TRBJ2-7, with 9 bases aligning to TRBD2. V lost 6 bases to trimming and J lost 6 bases; unmatched junction nucleotides: 9. Germline values: CDR1 DFQATT, CDR2 SNEGSKA (reference sequence). This CDR3 has 13 residues. CDR3 loop: CSARSGLAREQYF. In DNA form, the CDR3 reads TGCAGTGCCCGGTCGGGACTAGCCCGCGAGCAGTACTTC.

This clonotype showed up just a few times. This rearrangement joins TRBV27 to TRBJ1-1, with a weak D call TRBD1 (5 bases). Germline V gene lookup returns CDR1 MNHEY and CDR2 SMNVEV (reference sequence). The germline V and J ends were trimmed by 4 bases and 4 bases, with 19 bases remaining between them. There are 16 residues in the CDR3. CDR3 residues: CASSSGVGLRGTEAFF. The CDR3 bases are TGTGCCAGCAGTTCCGGCGTGGGGTTAAGGGGCACTGAAGCTTTCTTT.

This chain connects TRBV29-1 to TRBJ2-3, with D maybe TRBD2 (7 bases). V was cut by 7 bases and J by 6 bases, with 17 bases left in between. The CDR3 loop spans 13 amino acids. Germline assignment: CDR1 SQVTM and CDR2 ANQGSEA. Written as DNA, the CDR3 is TGCAGCGCCCAGAGGGGGAGGGCGGATACGCAGTATTTT. Encoded protein: CSAQRGRADTQYF.

V gene TRBV7-8 combines with J gene TRBJ2-7, with 9 bases matching TRBD2. The CDR3 is 13 residues long. Germline CDR1 SGHVS, CDR2 FQNEAQ. V dropped 7 bases and J dropped 4; count of bases not matched to a gene: 5. CDR3 loop: CASNELAGYEQYF. CDR3 DNA sequence: TGTGCCAGCAATGAACTAGCGGGTTACGAGCAGTACTTC.